This T cell receptor beta chain was sequenced in a study of Ad26.COV2.S vaccination and SARS-CoV-2 variants. Looking at the study overall: Once or twice, 56 days apart, Ad26.COV2.S was delivered intramuscularly.

This sample's treatment: around 19 received Ad26.COV2.S at low or high dose, single or two shots; 5 received placebo; per-sample allocation not given. At day 63 after the first vaccine or placebo injection, samples were drawn. The administered vaccine (an Ad26 vector) expressed Wuhan-strain SARS-CoV-2 spike. This table comes from immunoSEQ multiplex PCR, and its TCRdb copy is limited to in-frame clones, with some not included. Of fewer than 400,000 clones listed, approximately 91% are singletons. Per germline, CDR1 MRHNA and CDR2 SNTAGT. This CDR3 region has 13 residues. V was shortened by 0 bases and J by 10 bases, with 10 bases between the two germline ends.

The sequenced sample was peripheral blood, obtained in a trial of Ad26.COV2.S vaccine versus placebo. This TCR was sampled from a person between 18 and 65 years old who received the Ad26.COV2.S COVID-19 vaccine or a placebo. The chain joins TRBV6-4 to TRBJ2-1; D gene uncertain. CDR3 nucleotide sequence: TGTGCCAGCAGTGACTCGCTCTTGGGGGAGCAGTTCTTC. Protein sequence: CASSDSLLGEQFF.